The 17 T cell receptor beta chains below come from one sample, sequenced in a study of blood T cell repertoires in COVID-19. Clones were sequenced by immunoSEQ multiplex PCR, and TCRdb holds only the in-frame ones, with some missing. The table shows about 330,000 clones, with 87% occurring only once. Input material: PBMCs or T cells enriched from blood (not recorded which). The receptors originated from a woman aged 25 to 39 who had recovered from COVID-19.

DNA for the CDR3: TGTGCCAGCAGCAAACGGACAGGACCCATGTCAGATACGCAGTATTTT. It yields the protein CASSKRTGPMSDTQYF. The chain has TRBV3-1 (or the pseudogene TRBV3-2) and TRBJ2-3; 7 nucleotides align to TRBD1. The V gene end was trimmed by 5 bases and the J gene end by 4 bases; junction bases not matched to a gene: 12. Germline CDR1 is LGHDT and CDR2 is YNNKEL (reference sequence). CDR3 length equals 16 residues.

This chain uses TRBV2 with TRBJ1-5; D remains ambiguous. The CDR3 sequence is 15 residues long. CDR1 is SNHLY and CDR2 is FYNNEI in the germline V gene. Trimming stripped 1 base from V and 0 bases from J, with 7 bases between. This chain's CDR3 is CASSEVPGSNQPQHF. CDR3 sequence (DNA): TGTGCCAGCAGTGAAGTGCCCGGTAGCAATCAGCCCCAGCATTTT.

The V and J genes are TRBV5-1 and TRBJ2-3; TRBD1 matches 8 bases. Looked up from germline, CDR1 is SGHRS and CDR2 is YFSETQ. The CDR3 is 14 amino acids. V trimming: 5 bases; J trimming: 2 bases; junction bases outside the gene matches: 4. CDR3 in amino acids: CASRAQGATDTQYF. In DNA form, the CDR3 reads TGCGCCAGCAGGGCTCAGGGGGCCACAGATACGCAGTATTTT.

The chain uses TRBV7-9 and TRBJ2-5; the D is unclear. Between the trimmed V and J ends, which lost 6 bases and 5 bases, there was a span of 13 bases. There are 13 residues in the CDR3. Germline CDR1 SEHNR, CDR2 FQNEAQ (reference sequence). DNA for the CDR3: TGTGCCAGCAGTCCCCCGAGCCCGGAGACCCAGTACTTC. This translates into CASSPPSPETQYF. The full variable domain, with the rest looked up from reference TRBV7-9 and TRBJ2-5, is DTGVSQNPRHKITKRGQNVTFRCDPISEHNRLYWYRQTLGQGPEFLTYFQNEAQLEKSRLLSDRFSAERPKGSFSTLEIQRTEQGDSAMYLCASSPPSPETQYFGPGTRLLVL.

The V and J genes are TRBV6-1 and TRBJ1-2, with D tentatively TRBD1 (5 bases). The CDR3 runs to 14 residues. Germline lookup yields CDR1 MNHNS and CDR2 SASEGT. Deletions cut 2 bases from V and 1 base from J, with 8 bases between. CDR3 loop: CASSEQGHNYGYTF. CDR3 DNA: TGTGCCAGCAGTGAACAGGGCCATAACTATGGCTACACCTTC.

The genes are TRBV20-1 and TRBJ1-2; weak D call: TRBD1 (5 bases). Between the trimmed V and J ends, which lost 3 bases and 4 bases, there was a span of 21 bases. The germline CDR1 and CDR2 sequences are DFQATT and SNEGSKA (reference sequence). The CDR3 totals 16 residues. The CDR3 coding sequence is TGCAGTGCTAGTATACCCCCTAAGACAGCCACCTATGGCTACACCTTC. It codes for CSASIPPKTATYGYTF.

The genes are TRBV25-1 and TRBJ2-7, with D perhaps matching TRBD2 (5 bases). From germline, CDR1 is MGHDK and CDR2 SYGVNS. The CDR3 has 14 residues. Trimming left V 3 bases short and J 5 bases short, with 14 bases between. The CDR3 DNA sequence: TGTGCCAGCAGTGAGCCGTCTCGGCGGGACGAGCAGTACTTC. Its translation: CASSEPSRRDEQYF.

The chain joins TRBV2 to TRBJ2-7, with a possible D match to TRBD2 (6 bases). V shed 6 bases and J shed 6 bases, with 15 bases lying between them. The CDR3 is 13 residues long. The V gene's germline CDR1 is SNHLY and CDR2 FYNNEI. In DNA, the CDR3 is TGTGCCAGCAGGATTACCCCCGGGGGCGAGCAGTACTTC. It specifies CASRITPGGEQYF.

This chain uses TRBV6-5 with TRBJ2-3; 12 bases agree with TRBD2. The germline gives CDR1 MNHEY, CDR2 SVGAGI. CDR3 length: 15 residues. Germline trimming cut 8 bases from V and 2 bases from J; bases unmatched to any gene: 5. In DNA form, the CDR3 reads TGTGCCAGCGGGGGGACTAGCGGGCCCACAGATACGCAGTATTTT. Translating gives CASGGTSGPTDTQYF.

V is TRBV5-1 and J is TRBJ1-1; TRBD1 agrees at 9 bases. The germline CDR1 and CDR2 sequences are SGHRS and YFSETQ. The CDR3 extends over 16 amino acids. After removal of 3 bases from V and 3 bases from J, the junction contained 9 bases not matched to a gene. CDR3 in amino acids: CASSSKQGAGDTEAFF. DNA for the CDR3: TGCGCCAGCAGCTCAAAACAGGGGGCTGGGGACACTGAAGCTTTCTTT.

This rearrangement joins TRBV5-1 to TRBJ2-3; 7 bases are a match to TRBD2. The CDR3 sequence is 15 residues long. Germline V lookup: CDR1 SGHRS, CDR2 YFSETQ. The V segment lost 1 base and the J segment 5 bases; nucleotides outside the gene matches: 7. The CDR3 reads CASSLPQRGGDTQYF. In nucleotides, the CDR3 is TGCGCCAGCAGCTTGCCCCAGCGGGGAGGAGATACGCAGTATTTT.

A remark on this clone: Other DNA sequences within the sample encode an identical CDR3. V and J are TRBV5-6 and TRBJ2-3, with 7 bases fitting TRBD1. CDR1 SGHDT and CDR2 YYEEEE come from the germline V gene. V lost 0 bases to trimming and J lost 1 base; unmatched junction nucleotides: 2. The CDR3 totals 15 residues. The CDR3 DNA sequence: TGTGCCAGCAGCTTGGGAGGGGGCGGCACAGATACGCAGTATTTT. This sequence encodes CASSLGGGGTDTQYF.

The chain joins TRBV21-1 to TRBJ1-4; TRBD1 was called by the table and not checked on the DNA. TRBV21-1 is a recognized pseudogene. The CDR3 runs to 16 residues. The CDR3 protein is CASSDEQGADNEKLFF. The CDR3 DNA sequence: TGTGCCAGCAGCGACGAACAGGGGGCGGATAATGAAAAACTGTTTTTT.

In regard to this clone: Other nucleotide sequences from this sample produce the same CDR3. The rearrangement links TRBV6-5 to TRBJ1-1, with 7 bases that match TRBD1. Germline CDR1 reads MNHEY; CDR2 reads SVGAGI. V lost 5 bases, J lost 0 bases, and 3 bases stayed unmatched. The CDR3 extends over 14 amino acids. CDR3 in DNA: TGTGCCAGCAGTATACAGGGGATGAACACTGAAGCTTTCTTT. Translating it yields CASSIQGMNTEAFF.

This chain connects TRBV19 to TRBJ1-1, with TRBD1 matching over 8 bases. Germline V lookup: CDR1 LNHDA, CDR2 SQIVND (reference sequence). Trimming at V came to 5 bases and at J to 0 bases, leaving 5 bases not matched to a gene. CDR3 size: 15 residues. CDR3 loop: CASSVSRGLNTEAFF. CDR3 DNA sequence: TGTGCCAGTAGTGTATCCAGGGGGCTGAACACTGAAGCTTTCTTT. Drawing the rest from reference TRBV19 and TRBJ1-1, the complete variable domain is DGGITQSPKYLFRKEGQNVTLSCEQNLNHDAMYWYRQDPGQGLRLIYYSQIVNDFQKGDIAEGYSVSREKKESFPLTVTSAQKNPTAFYLCASSVSRGLNTEAFFGQGTRLTVV.

V usage is TRBV11-1 and J usage is TRBJ2-5, with D possibly matching TRBD2 (5 bases). CDR3 length equals 15 residues. Trimming removed 4 bases from V and 6 bases from J, with 18 bases in between. The germline V gene has CDR1 SGHAT and CDR2 FQDESV (reference sequence). The CDR3 DNA sequence: TGTGCCAGCAGCTCACCCCCGACTACTTTGAAGACCCAGTACTTC. The encoded protein is CASSSPPTTLKTQYF.

As for this clone: Mismatch with germline at one junction end may stem from a read error. This chain joins TRBV7-7 and TRBJ2-1; 10 bases agree with TRBD1. Germline V gene lookup returns CDR1 SSHAT and CDR2 FNYEAQ (reference sequence). This CDR3 has 18 amino acids. The CDR3 sequence is CASSSRGDRGPPGGEQFF. The DNA for the CDR3 is TGTGCTAGCAGCTCCAGAGGGGACAGGGGTCCACCCGGGGGTGAGCAGTTCTTC.